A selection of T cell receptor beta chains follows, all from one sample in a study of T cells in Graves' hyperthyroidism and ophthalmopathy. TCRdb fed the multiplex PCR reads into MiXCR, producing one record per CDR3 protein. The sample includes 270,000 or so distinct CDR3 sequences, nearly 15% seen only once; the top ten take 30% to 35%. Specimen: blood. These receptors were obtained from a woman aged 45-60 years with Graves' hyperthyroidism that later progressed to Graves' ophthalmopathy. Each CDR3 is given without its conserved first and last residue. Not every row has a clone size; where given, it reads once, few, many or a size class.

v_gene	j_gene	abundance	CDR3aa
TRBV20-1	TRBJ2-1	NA	SAPHIYNEQF
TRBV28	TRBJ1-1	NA	ASSSLAGFGTEAF
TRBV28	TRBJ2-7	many	ASSLEGISYEQY
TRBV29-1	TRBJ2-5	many	SVTLAGGQETQY
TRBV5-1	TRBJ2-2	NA	TSSPREATGELF
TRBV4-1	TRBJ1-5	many	ASSQVAGEPQH
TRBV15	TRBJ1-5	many	ATSRERRGQPQH
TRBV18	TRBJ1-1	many	ASSRAGPNTEAF
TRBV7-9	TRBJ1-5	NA	ASSNSGTSNQPQH
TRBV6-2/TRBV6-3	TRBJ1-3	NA	ASRPLGSGNTIY
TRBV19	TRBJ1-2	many	ASSPSRQGYGYT
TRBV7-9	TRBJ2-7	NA	ASSLAHSTSLSSYEQC
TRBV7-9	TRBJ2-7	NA	ASSMDPGPEQY
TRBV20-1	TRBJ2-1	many	SAAGGLYNEQF
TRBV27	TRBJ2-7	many	ASSLAGGRAIDEQY
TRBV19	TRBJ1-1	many	ASNQIRGTEAF
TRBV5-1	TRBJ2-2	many	ASSLVPTGELF
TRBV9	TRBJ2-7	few	ASSVVGSTSTYEQY
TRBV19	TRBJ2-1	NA	ASSIEAGRYYEQF
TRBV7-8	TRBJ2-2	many	ASSFSYGELF
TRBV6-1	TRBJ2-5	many	ASRGYKETQY
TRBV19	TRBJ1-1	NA	ASSIGRSEAF
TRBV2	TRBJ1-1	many	ASSFPGQGANTEAF
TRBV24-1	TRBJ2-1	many	ATSDFGGSSYNEQF
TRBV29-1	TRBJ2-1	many	SVEALTGRAYNEQF
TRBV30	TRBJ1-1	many	AWSSPGWDTEAF
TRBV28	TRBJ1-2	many	ASSLTPEYGYT
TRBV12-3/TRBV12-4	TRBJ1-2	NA	ASSFMETTGRVNYGYT
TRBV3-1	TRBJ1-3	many	ASSQDSIGAIY
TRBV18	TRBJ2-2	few	ASSLGTPDTGELF
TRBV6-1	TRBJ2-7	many	ASSPELAGDHMDEQY
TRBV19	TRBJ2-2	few	ASSDRGNTGELF
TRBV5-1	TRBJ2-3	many	ASSLADFSSGTDTQY
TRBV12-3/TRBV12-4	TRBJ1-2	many	ASSDGQGLGYT
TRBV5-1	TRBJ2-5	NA	ASSYSAQETQY
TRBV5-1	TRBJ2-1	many	ASSLGQQGRGEQF
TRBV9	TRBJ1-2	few	ASSVTGTGGFGYT
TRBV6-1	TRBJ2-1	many	ASTPLAGGPEQF
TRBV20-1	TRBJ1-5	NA	SARDVGGRYSNQPQH
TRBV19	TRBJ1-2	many	ASRTSYPNYGYT
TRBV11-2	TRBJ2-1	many	ASSLTGSSNNEQF
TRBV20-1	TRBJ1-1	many	SARDGRAITLNTEAF
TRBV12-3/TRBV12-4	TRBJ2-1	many	ASSALAGAYNEQF
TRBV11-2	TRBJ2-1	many	ASSLVRRIWEQF
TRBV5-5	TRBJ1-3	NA	ASSSDYQSGNTIY
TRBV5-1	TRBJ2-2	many	ASQRQGYGELF
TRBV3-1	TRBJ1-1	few	ASSQGLRAF
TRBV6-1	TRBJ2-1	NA	ASSYLGTDPNEQF